This TCR beta chain was recorded in a study of T-cell memory formation after mild COVID-19. Looking at the study overall: TCR clustering was largely donor specific.

Researchers used 5'RACE with constant-segment primers to make TCR alpha and TCR beta cDNA libraries that carry sample barcodes and UMIs. MiXCR, run by TCRdb on the 5' RACE reads, gives a single entry per CDR3 protein. In the table there are fewer than 350,000 distinct CDR3 sequences, over 15% of which are singletons. Study observations and caveats: Still unconfirmed is whether the second-wave clones peaking on day 37 recognized SARS-CoV-2. Pre-infection memory harbored some responding clones, suggesting cross-reactive memory joined.

To note about this clonotype: Antigen: not known.

V was pared by 5 bases and J by 1 base, with 13 bases between. The germline CDR1 and CDR2 sequences are MNHEY and SVGEGT. The length of the CDR3 is 15 residues. This receptor was obtained from a man between 18 and 29 years old who had mild COVID-19 (a few samples of this study predate the infection). Cell type and time point are not known. The sequenced material came from PBMCs or a T cell subset sorted from them (not recorded which). The chain joins TRBV6-2 or TRBV6-3 to TRBJ2-3; D is unresolved. CDR3 bases: TGTGCCAGCAGTAGGGCCCGTCTCGGCACAGATACGCAGTATTTT. Its protein product is CASSRARLGTDTQYF.